This is a list of T cell receptor beta chains from one sample in a study of shared clonotypes between healthy human individuals. Sequenced by immunoSEQ multiplex PCR; TCRdb stores in-frame clones only, minus some. The table records roughly 590,000 clones, 95% to 96% of them present only once. Material for sequencing was naive CD8+ T cells sorted from blood. All receptors come from a woman under 40 in good health. The conserved cysteine and the conserved F or W are not part of the CDR3 here.

TRBV30	TRBJ2-7	AWSVGPIYEQY
TRBV2	TRBJ2-7	ASSELLAGGHEQY
TRBV9	TRBJ2-1	ASSDGTVYNEQF
TRBV2	TRBJ2-7	ASSGTGYEQY
TRBV10-3	TRBJ1-1	AISEGGGTFSTEAF
TRBV29-1	TRBJ2-5	SVEDRYRETQY
TRBV18	TRBJ1-4	ASSRRDGWVTEKLF
TRBV4-1	TRBJ1-1	ASSHLSGMNTEAF
TRBV28	TRBJ2-7	ASSYTGTTNYEQY
TRBV7-2	TRBJ1-3	ASSAPRTASSGSGNTIY
TRBV2	TRBJ2-5	ASSEEGRRQETQY
TRBV27	TRBJ1-5	ASSLQGSNQPQH
TRBV28	TRBJ1-5	ASSSYTDYSNQPQH
TRBV11-1	TRBJ2-7	ASSLDSAPMGFVYEQY
TRBV27	TRBJ2-2	ASSPSPGTANTGELF
TRBV5-1	TRBJ2-1	ASSALLAGDRNEQF
TRBV7-6	TRBJ1-4	ASSSSIRGPPEKLF
TRBV28	TRBJ2-7	ASRFFGPSGSYEQY
TRBV4-1	TRBJ1-5	ASSQDSRREVGQPQH
TRBV5-8	TRBJ2-1	ASVRAGDVYNEQF
TRBV7-9	TRBJ2-4	ASSSIGTSWSKNIQY
TRBV29-1	TRBJ2-3	SVEDTLADPTDTQY
TRBV6-5	TRBJ2-2	ASSLGTPNTGELF
TRBV6-5	TRBJ1-2	ASKIQGAHGYT
TRBV20-1	TRBJ1-2	SEGRLYGYT
TRBV7-9	TRBJ2-1	ASSWGPELF
TRBV9	TRBJ2-3	ASSISGRDYDTQY
TRBV9	TRBJ2-2	ASSVVPGELF
TRBV20-1	TRBJ2-7	SAYGQYEQY
TRBV5-4	TRBJ2-3	ASSNSGGRTDTQY
TRBV19	TRBJ1-1	ASSDGTGGWVTEAF
TRBV6-6	TRBJ2-1	ASSTGLGSNEQF
TRBV4-2	TRBJ2-3	ASSQVEGLTDTQY
TRBV5-5	TRBJ2-7	ASSLASGTYEQY
TRBV27	NA	ASINLSSYEQY
TRBV4-1	NA	ASSQAASSYEQY
TRBV6-5	TRBJ2-5	ASRPTVGAQETQY
TRBV28	TRBJ2-7	ASSFLGNSYEQY
TRBV28	TRBJ2-1	ASSSDEKQF